The 2 T cell receptor beta chains reported below all come from one sample, sequenced in a study of T-cell reconstitution after alpha-beta-depleted transplantation in children. The TCRbeta library was prepared with unique molecular identifiers. Via MiXCR, TCRdb re-called the PCR reads, giving one row per CDR3 protein. The table shows about 980,000 distinct CDR3 sequences, with about 29% occurring only once. Here the sequenced sample was PBMCs, mostly from graft donor cells, taken 360 days after TCRalphabeta/CD19-depleted stem cell transplant. These receptors were taken from a boy under two years old who had a stem cell transplant for SCID, so the T cells may come from the graft donor.

The chain carries TRBV12-3 or TRBV12-4 and TRBJ1-2; D unclear. V was clipped by 3 bases and J by 8 bases, with 10 bases between them. The length of the CDR3 is 12 residues. The CDR3 DNA is TGTGCCAGCAGTTTTGGGCAGCAAGGCTACACCTTC. It encodes CASSFGQQGYTF.

This clonotype has more than one count but fewer than ten. V is TRBV3-1 and J is TRBJ2-2; D gene ambiguous. V gave up 5 bases and J gave up 1 base, with 8 bases separating them. The V gene's germline CDR1 is LGHDT and CDR2 YNNKEL (reference sequence). The CDR3 has 14 residues. CDR3: CASSVVRNTGELFF. Written as DNA, the CDR3 is TGTGCCAGCAGCGTTGTCAGGAACACCGGGGAGCTGTTTTTT.